This TCR beta chain is drawn from a study of OX40 agonist ivuxolimab in advanced cancers. Assay used: immunoSEQ multiplex PCR; TCRdb lists only in-frame clones, some missing. The table has under 20,000 clones, roughly four fifths seen once; the top ten hold 3% to 3.5%. The sample here was CD4+ or CD8+ T cells sorted from blood, taken in a trial of the OX40 agonist ivuxolimab. The sequence came from an adult with an advanced solid tumor such as melanoma, head and neck, liver or kidney cancer.

The CDR3 sequence: CASRMGTGQGYEQYF. The CDR3 DNA sequence: TGTGCCAGCAGAATGGGCACGGGACAGGGGTACGAGCAGTACTTC. The J gene is TRBJ2-5, the V gene TRBV6-5, with 10 bases matching TRBD1. Gene TRBJ2-7 matches the end of the DNA better, so the J call may be wrong. The CDR3 length is 15 residues. Germline V gene lookup returns CDR1 MNHEY and CDR2 SVGAGI.